This T cell receptor beta chain was identified in a study of T cell repertoires in cytomegalovirus infection. TCRdb re-derived calls from the reads in MiXCR, one entry per CDR3 protein. Found here are a few hundred thousand distinct CDR3 sequences, around 8.7% of them singletons; the top ten hold approximately 15%. This clonotype came up many times. The V end was cut by 1 base, the J end by 10 bases, with 8 bases between. The CDR3 consists of 12 residues. Germline V gene lookup returns CDR1 SGHVS and CDR2 FQNEAQ. The sample was PBMCs. J is TRBJ2-1 and V is TRBV7-8; no definite D call. This TCR was recovered from a human donor in good health (CMV status not recorded). Some clones in this sample may be carry-over from other donors' samples. The CDR3 region is CASSLVAWEQFF. For the CDR3, the DNA is TGTGCCAGCAGCTTAGTCGCCTGGGAGCAGTTCTTC. The full variable domain, with the rest looked up from reference TRBV7-8 and TRBJ2-1, is GAGVSQSPRYKVAKRGQDVALRCDPISGHVSLFWYQQALGQGPEFLTYFQNEAQLDKSGLPSDRFFAERPEGSVSTLKIQRTQQEDSAVYLCASSLVAWEQFFGPGTRLTVL.